The present T cell receptor beta chain was sequenced within a study of OX40 agonist ivuxolimab in advanced cancers. Study context: Patients received intravenous ivuxolimab every 2 weeks at 0.01 to 10 mg/kg. Study conclusions and caveats: In the expanded peripheral T cells, antigen specificity was never determined. Averaging showed that CD8+ T cells had more expanded clones than CD4+ did. Dose levels from 0.1 to 3.0 mg/kg saw CD4+ and CD8+ blood T cells expand clonally by week 6.

V was trimmed by 2 bases and J by 7 bases, leaving 14 bases between them. The CDR3 is 15 amino acids. Germline V gene sequence: CDR1 MNHEY, CDR2 SVGAGI. Concerning this clone: Its antigen is unidentified.

Assay: immunoSEQ multiplex PCR; the TCRdb copy retains only in-frame clones and omits some. The data show about 96,000 clones, less than 95% seen once. The source was CD4+ or CD8+ T cells sorted from blood, collected in a trial of the OX40 agonist ivuxolimab. The origin of this receptor is an adult with an advanced solid tumor such as melanoma, head and neck, liver or kidney cancer. The rearrangement links TRBV6-5 to TRBJ2-2, with D tentatively TRBD2 (6 bases). This CDR3 reads CASSYLGLRSGELFF. The DNA of the CDR3 is TGTGCCAGCAGTTACCTGGGACTTCGGAGCGGGGAGCTGTTTTTT.